A single sample gave rise to the 22 T cell receptor beta chains below, sequenced in a study of cytotoxic CD8 clonotypes in ibrutinib-treated CLL. Some clones are missing from TCRdb's copy, which holds only in-frame ones; the method was immunoSEQ multiplex PCR. The sample contains about 14,000 clones, about 65% of which appear only once. This specimen consisted of PBMCs, obtained before ibrutinib treatment. The receptors derive from a human donor with chronic lymphocytic leukemia.

Only a few counts were recorded for this clone. The chain is built from TRBV7-8 and TRBJ1-1, with TRBD1 identical over 8 bases. V was clipped by 6 bases and J by 1 base; unmatched bases: 4. The CDR3 is 14 amino acids. Germline V CDR1 and CDR2: SGHVS, FQNEAQ. CDR3 nucleotides: TGTGCCAGCAGTCTACAGGGGGGGAACACTGAAGCTTTCTTT. Amino acid sequence: CASSLQGGNTEAFF.

This clone was observed a single time. The rearrangement links TRBV4-1 to TRBJ1-1; D uncertain. The length of the CDR3 is 13 residues. V lost 5 bases and J lost 6, with 13 bases in between. Germline V gives CDR1 MGHRA, CDR2 YSYEKL. The CDR3 coding sequence is TGCGCCAGCAGCGTCCTCGGAGGGCCTGAAGCTTTCTTT. The encoded protein is CASSVLGGPEAFF.

This clone is labeled as medium-sized. The CDR3 reads CAISDGGPSPLHF. The DNA of the CDR3 is TGTGCCATCAGTGACGGGGGACCTTCACCCCTCCACTTT. The chain links TRBV10-3 to TRBJ1-6; a possible D gene is TRBD1 (5 bases). Trimming pared 3 bases from V and 9 bases from J, leaving 9 bases between. The CDR3 loop spans 13 amino acids. Germline values: CDR1 ENHRY, CDR2 SYGVKD.

The V and J genes are TRBV29-1 and TRBJ1-3; 8 bases are shared with TRBD1. The CDR3 covers 17 residues. Per the germline V gene, CDR1 is SQVTM and CDR2 is ANQGSEA. The J segment lost 0 bases and the V segment lost 3 bases, leaving 10 bases of the junction unmatched. In DNA, the CDR3 is TGCAGCGTTGATGGAGGGCCACAGGGGGGCTCTGGAAACACCATATATTTT. Protein product: CSVDGGPQGGSGNTIYF.

The gene calls are TRBV5-1 and TRBJ1-1; D is possibly TRBD1 (6 bases). Trimming pared 0 bases from V and 1 base from J, leaving 13 bases between. The germline gives CDR1 SGHRS, CDR2 YFSETQ. The CDR3 has 16 residues. The CDR3 protein is CASSLANRVPNTEAFF. The DNA of the CDR3 is TGCGCCAGCAGCTTGGCCAACAGGGTTCCGAACACTGAAGCTTTCTTT.

The chain recombines TRBV11-2 with TRBJ2-3; perhaps TRBD2 as D (6 bases). This CDR3 is 13 amino acids long. Trimming removed 5 bases from V and 8 bases from J, with 14 bases in between. Germline V gene sequence: CDR1 SGHAT, CDR2 FQNNGV. The CDR3 DNA reads TGTGCCAGCAGCCAAGACGTCGGGGGTACGCAGTATTTT. Translated, it gives CASSQDVGGTQYF.

The gene calls are TRBV5-1 and TRBJ2-2, with TRBD1 matching 9 bases. Germline V gene lookup returns CDR1 SGHRS and CDR2 YFSETQ. V shed 4 bases and J 7 bases; nucleotides not matched to a gene: 5. The length of the CDR3 is 14 residues. In DNA, the CDR3 is TGCGCCAGCAGCCTGGGACAGGGTGGCGGGGAGCTGTTTTTT. It encodes CASSLGQGGGELFF.

The chain uses TRBV4-1 and TRBJ2-1, with 8 bases identical to TRBD2. The germline V gene has CDR1 MGHRA and CDR2 YSYEKL. This CDR3 is built from 21 residues. The V and J ends lost 0 bases and 0 bases, in that order; junction bases with no gene match: 16. CDR3: CASSQDNRGGAGDLSYNEQFF. CDR3 bases: TGCGCCAGCAGCCAAGATAATCGGGGAGGAGCGGGGGACCTCTCCTACAATGAGCAGTTCTTC.

This clone counts as medium-sized. Other DNA sequences in this sample translate to the same CDR3. The chain employs TRBV11-2 and TRBJ1-3; D might be TRBD1 (5 bases). The CDR3 is made up of 17 amino acids. The V end was cut by 3 bases, the J end by 0 bases, with 15 bases between. Germline loops: CDR1 SGHAT, CDR2 FQNNGV. As DNA, the CDR3 is TGTGCCAGCAGCTTGGTCCGGGGGACCTTCTCTGGAAACACCATATATTTT. Translated: CASSLVRGTFSGNTIYF.

The chain joins TRBV2 to TRBJ2-7, with D maybe TRBD2 (5 bases). This CDR3 contains 13 residues. Trimming took 10 bases from V and 2 from J, leaving 15 bases between them. CDR1 is SNHLY, CDR2 FYNNEI, per germline. The CDR3 reads CAIEMVGAYEQYF. DNA for the CDR3: TGTGCCATCGAAATGGTGGGAGCCTACGAGCAGTACTTC.

The chain uses TRBV19 and TRBJ1-5, with TRBD1 matching over 7 bases. The CDR3 has 15 amino acids. J gave up 9 bases and V 1 base, and 9 bases lay outside the gene matches. Germline CDR1 reads LNHDA; CDR2 reads SQIVND (reference sequence). The CDR3 spells CASSIGGGGERPQHF. The CDR3 bases are TGTGCCAGTAGTATAGGAGGGGGCGGCGAGCGGCCCCAGCATTTT.

The V and J genes are TRBV29-1 and TRBJ2-2; no clear D gene. Trimming pared 5 bases from V and 7 bases from J, leaving 8 bases between. Per the germline V gene, CDR1 is SQVTM and CDR2 is ANQGSEA. There are 11 residues in the CDR3. The CDR3 DNA reads as TGCAGCGTTTTCCTCGACGGGGAGCTGTTTTTT. This translates into CSVFLDGELFF.

The chain carries TRBV2 and TRBJ2-1; possibly TRBD2 for D (6 bases). The V gene's germline CDR1 is SNHLY and CDR2 FYNNEI. V was pared by 6 bases and J by 10 bases, with 22 bases between. CDR3 length: 15 residues. The CDR3 region has the DNA TGTGCCAGCAGCTACACCGCGGGGCTCACTGGGGAGCAGTTCTTC. Encoded protein: CASSYTAGLTGEQFF.

The chain joins TRBV2 to TRBJ2-2; D possibly corresponds to TRBD1 (5 bases). The germline V gene encodes CDR1 SNHLY and CDR2 FYNNEI. This CDR3 is built from 15 residues. Trimming removed 3 bases at V and 0 bases at J, with 8 bases between. CDR3 coding DNA: TGTGCCAGCAGTGATAAGACAGCGAACACCGGGGAGCTGTTTTTT. Translated: CASSDKTANTGELFF.

The sample holds a few counts of this clone. This chain links TRBV5-1 with TRBJ1-5; 8 bases line up with TRBD1. Germline V gene lookup returns CDR1 SGHRS and CDR2 YFSETQ. This CDR3 contains 15 residues. Unmatched junction bases numbered 7, after V lost 1 base and J lost 7 bases. This chain's CDR3 is CASSLTGTGEQPQHF. In DNA, the CDR3 is TGCGCCAGCAGCTTGACCGGGACAGGAGAACAGCCCCAGCATTTT. Supplemented by reference TRBV5-1 and TRBJ1-5, the full variable domain reads KAGVTQTPRYLIKTRGQQVTLSCSPISGHRSVSWYQQTPGQGLQFLFEYFSETQRNKGNFPGRFSGRQFSNSRSEMNVSTLELGDSALYLCASSLTGTGEQPQHFGDGTRLSIL.

The V and J genes are TRBV7-9 and TRBJ2-3; 9 nucleotides align to TRBD2. The CDR3 is made up of 17 amino acids. The J segment lost 2 bases and the V segment lost 3 bases, leaving 9 bases of the junction unmatched. Germline V CDR1 and CDR2: SEHNR, FQNEAQ (reference sequence). CDR3 residues: CASSFWGIAGATDTQYF. CDR3 coding DNA: TGTGCCAGCAGCTTTTGGGGTATAGCGGGGGCCACAGATACGCAGTATTTT.

The V and J genes are TRBV7-9 and TRBJ2-3; 13 nucleotides agree with TRBD2. The CDR3 contains 16 residues. Trimming at V came to 4 bases and at J to 1 base, leaving 2 bases not matched to a gene. CDR1 is SEHNR, CDR2 FQNEAQ, per germline (reference sequence). CDR3 DNA: TGTGCCAGCAGCTACGGACTAGCGGGAGGCACAGATACGCAGTATTTT. Its translation: CASSYGLAGGTDTQYF. Together with reference TRBV7-9 and TRBJ2-3, the CDR3 gives the full variable domain: DTGVSQNPRHKITKRGQNVTFRCDPISEHNRLYWYRQTLGQGPEFLTYFQNEAQLEKSRLLSDRFSAERPKGSFSTLEIQRTEQGDSAMYLCASSYGLAGGTDTQYFGPGTRLTVL.

The CDR3 sequence is CASSQGPTYSGGAIDTQYF. The CDR3, as DNA: TGTGCCAGCAGCCAGGGTCCGACTTATAGCGGGGGGGCCATAGATACGCAGTATTTT. The chain recombines TRBV4-2 with TRBJ2-3, with 11 nucleotides matching TRBD2. The CDR3 is made up of 19 amino acids. V was pared by 3 bases and J by 5 bases, with 16 bases of the junction left unmatched. Germline-derived CDR1 and CDR2 are LGHNA and YNFKEQ.

Of note for this clone: It may be a read error: a sequence one base away is much more abundant. The chain is built from TRBV21-1 and TRBJ1-5. TRBV21-1 is a pseudogene locus. There are 16 residues in the CDR3. This CDR3 is CASSIWKPCSNQPQHF. The CDR3 coding sequence is TGTGCCAGCAGCATCTGGAAGCCATGTAGCAATCAGCCCCAGCATTTT.

The chain combines TRBV10-3 with TRBJ2-7; a possible D gene is TRBD2 (6 bases). This CDR3 comprises 15 residues. Deletions cut 3 bases from V and 7 bases from J, with 19 bases between. CDR1 and CDR2 (germline): ENHRY, SYGVKD. The DNA for the CDR3 is TGTGCCATCAGTGACCCCGGGACTCATGGTCTTGAGCAGTACTTC. This encodes CAISDPGTHGLEQYF.

This chain joins TRBV2 and TRBJ1-6; tentatively, D is TRBD1 (6 bases). CDR1 is SNHLY, CDR2 FYNNEI, per germline. The CDR3 runs to 17 residues. The ends were cut back, 6 bases at V and 5 bases at J, with 20 bases in the middle. The CDR3 spells CASSFLRGSENNSPLHF. In DNA form, the CDR3 reads TGTGCCAGCAGCTTTTTAAGGGGGTCGGAGAATAATTCACCCCTCCACTTT.

J is TRBJ2-1 and V is TRBV5-6, with 7 positions matching TRBD1. The ends lost 4 bases at V and 5 bases at J; junction bases unmatched: 6. Germline CDR1 reads SGHDT; CDR2 reads YYEEEE. The length of the CDR3 is 14 residues. The CDR3 region has the DNA TGTGCCAGCAGCGATGAAGGGACAGACAATGAGCAGTTCTTC. As protein: CASSDEGTDNEQFF.